These T cell receptor beta chains were read from a single sample in a study of blood T cell repertoires in COVID-19. Produced via immunoSEQ multiplex PCR; TCRdb's table is partial and in-frame only. This sample carries hundreds of thousands of clones, about 87% of them seen once, and the ten largest clones take about 1.2%. The material sequenced was peripheral blood. The receptors come from a man aged 70-80 years with acute or convalescent COVID-19. Both conserved end residues are part of each CDR3. A D gene is named only where the DNA matches it firmly. Clone size, where shown, is once, few, many, or a class for clones that have expanded.

clone size	V gene	D gene	J gene	CDR3 protein	CDR3 DNA
once	TRBV6-2/TRBV6-3	TRBD1	TRBJ2-2	CASSFTGTGTTGELFF	TGTGCCAGCAGTTTCACCGGGACAGGGACGACCGGGGAGCTGTTTTTT
-	TRBV27	TRBD1	TRBJ2-7	CASSRTGASYEQYF	TGTGCCAGCAGCAGGACAGGGGCATCCTACGAGCAGTACTTC
once	TRBV28	TRBD1	TRBJ2-2	CASSLTGANTGELFF	TGTGCCAGCAGTTTGACAGGGGCGAACACCGGGGAGCTGTTTTTT
once	TRBV27	-	TRBJ1-1	CASSLLLNTEAFF	TGTGCCAGCAGTTTACTACTAAACACTGAAGCTTTCTTT
-	TRBV28	TRBD1	TRBJ1-1	CGVYGGTGVLNTEAFF	TGTGGGGTGTACGGCGGGACAGGGGTCTTGAACACTGAAGCTTTCTTT
-	TRBV30	-	TRBJ1-1	CAWSISHAGGGEAFF	TGTGCCTGGAGCATATCTCACGCGGGGGGTGGGGAAGCTTTCTTT
-	TRBV4-3	-	TRBJ1-6	CASSQDPGRANSPLHF	TGCGCCAGCAGCCAAGATCCTGGCAGGGCTAATTCACCCCTCCACTTT
-	TRBV19	TRBD1	TRBJ2-1	CASSPSDRVRYNEQFF	TGTGCCAGTAGTCCCTCCGACAGGGTGCGTTACAATGAGCAGTTCTTC
-	TRBV2	-	TRBJ1-5	CASSEVRGNQPQHF	TGTGCCAGCAGTGAAGTTCGGGGCAATCAGCCCCAGCATTTT
once	TRBV27	TRBD1	TRBJ1-5	CASSLTGKGASQPQHF	TGTGCCAGCAGTTTAACGGGCAAGGGGGCGAGTCAGCCCCAGCATTTT
-	TRBV18	TRBD1	TRBJ2-7	CASSQGTDPLVQYF	TGTGCCAGCTCCCAGGGGACAGACCCCCTTGTGCAGTACTTC
once	TRBV7-2	TRBD2	TRBJ2-7	CASGPIAGGPVQYF	TGTGCCAGCGGCCCCATAGCGGGAGGGCCGGTGCAGTACTTC
-	TRBV7-2	-	TRBJ2-7	CASSPRTGTDEQYF	TGTGCCAGCAGCCCCAGAACAGGGACGGACGAGCAGTACTTC
-	TRBV28	-	TRBJ1-1	CASSLYPGTEAFF	TGTGCCAGCAGTTTATACCCGGGCACTGAAGCTTTCTTT
-	TRBV5-6	-	TRBJ2-3	CASSLTNLADTQYF	TGTGCCAGCAGCTTGACAAACCTAGCAGATACGCAGTATTTT
once	TRBV3-1/TRBV3-2	-	TRBJ2-6	CASSQDGLGANVLTF	TGTGCCAGCAGCCAAGACGGGTTAGGGGCCAACGTCCTGACTTTC
-	TRBV28	-	TRBJ2-2	CASRGAYSKNTGELFF	TGTGCCAGCCGGGGGGCGTACTCAAAAAACACCGGGGAGCTGTTTTTT
once	TRBV28	-	TRBJ1-2	CASSLGGVQGHGYTF	TGTGCCAGCAGTTTAGGTGGGGTCCAGGGGCATGGCTACACCTTC
-	TRBV28	TRBD2	TRBJ2-2	CASQLAGSGELFF	TGTGCCAGCCAACTAGCGGGATCCGGGGAGCTGTTTTTT
once	TRBV6-2/TRBV6-3	-	TRBJ2-2	CASSWIGAGTGELFF	TGTGCCAGCAGCTGGATTGGGGCAGGCACCGGGGAGCTGTTTTTT
-	TRBV7-3	TRBD2	TRBJ2-3	CASSLFGGGGTDTQYF	TGTGCCAGCAGCTTATTCGGCGGGGGGGGCACAGATACGCAGTATTTT
-	TRBV5-1	TRBD1	TRBJ2-7	CASSLQGLMGEQYF	TGCGCCAGCAGCTTACAGGGGTTGATGGGCGAGCAGTACTTC
-	TRBV19	TRBD2	TRBJ2-1	CASSSGTSGIGRQFF	TGTGCCAGTAGTTCCGGGACTAGCGGGATAGGAAGACAGTTCTTC
-	TRBV3-1/TRBV3-2	-	TRBJ2-7	CASSQVGGGPWGYEQYF	TGTGCCAGCAGCCAAGTTGGAGGAGGGCCCTGGGGCTACGAGCAGTACTTC
-	TRBV25-1	TRBD1	TRBJ2-7	CASSEEGRTGGEQYF	TGTGCCAGCAGTGAAGAGGGGCGGACAGGTGGCGAGCAGTACTTC
once	TRBV6-1	TRBD1	TRBJ1-5	CASSDWGQLTLLRQPQHF	TGTGCCAGCAGTGATTGGGGACAGCTTACCCTACTACGACAGCCCCAGCATTTT
-	TRBV3-1/TRBV3-2	TRBD1	TRBJ1-2	CASSRAGTDFGYTF	TGTGCCAGCAGCCGGGCCGGGACAGATTTTGGCTACACCTTC
-	TRBV11-2	-	TRBJ2-7	CASSTLLGPTTMQYF	TGTGCCAGCAGCACCCTGCTAGGCCCTACTACGATGCAGTACTTC
few	TRBV6-5	-	TRBJ1-1	CASGPTGVNTEAFF	TGTGCCAGCGGACCGACAGGAGTTAACACTGAAGCTTTCTTT
few	TRBV29-1	TRBD1	TRBJ1-5	CSAIGTGDSNQPQHF	TGCAGCGCTATTGGGACAGGGGATAGCAATCAGCCCCAGCATTTT
-	TRBV19	-	TRBJ2-4	CAPPVRKNIQYF	TGTGCCCCCCCGGTCCGCAAAAACATTCAGTACTTC
-	TRBV20-1	-	TRBJ2-1	CSANRAGEQFF	TGCAGTGCTAACAGGGCGGGTGAGCAGTTCTTC
once	TRBV6-2/TRBV6-3	-	TRBJ1-5	CASSDPGGNQPQHF	TGTGCCAGCAGCGACCCAGGCGGCAATCAGCCCCAGCATTTT
-	TRBV28	TRBD1	TRBJ1-6	CASSPQDRGYNSPLHF	TGTGCCAGCAGTCCCCAGGACAGGGGTTATAATTCACCCCTCCACTTT
-	TRBV6-6	TRBD1	TRBJ1-2	CASSTGGADYGYTF	TGTGCCAGCAGTACAGGGGGCGCGGACTATGGCTACACCTTC
-	TRBV5-4	-	TRBJ2-3	CASSWPQMSLSDTDTQYF	TGTGCCAGCAGCTGGCCTCAGATGAGCCTCAGCGATACAGATACGCAGTATTTT
-	TRBV7-8	TRBD1	TRBJ1-1	CASSGDRGRGGTEAFF	TGTGCCAGCAGCGGAGACAGGGGACGGGGGGGCACTGAAGCTTTCTTT
-	TRBV5-4	TRBD2	TRBJ2-2	CASGLAGGSTGELFF	TGTGCCAGCGGGCTAGCGGGGGGATCAACGGGGGAGCTGTTTTTT
-	TRBV11-1	TRBD2	TRBJ2-3	CASSELAGGHTDTQYF	TGTGCCAGCAGCGAACTAGCGGGGGGACACACAGATACGCAGTATTTT
-	TRBV5-8	TRBD1	TRBJ1-6	CASSTRQGDNSPLHF	TGTGCCAGCAGCACTAGACAGGGGGATAATTCACCCCTCCACTTT
once	TRBV19	TRBD1	TRBJ1-3	CASSPTGASSGNTIYF	TGTGCCAGTAGTCCGACAGGGGCGAGCTCTGGAAACACCATATATTTT
-	TRBV28	-	TRBJ2-7	CASKRDTVSYEQYF	TGTGCGAGCAAAAGGGACACCGTCTCCTACGAGCAGTACTTC
-	TRBV3-1/TRBV3-2	TRBD1	TRBJ1-4	CASSLIGGHRLFF	TGTGCCAGCAGCCTAATAGGGGGCCACCGACTGTTTTTT
once	TRBV7-9	-	TRBJ2-7	CAVRYGQGYEQYF	TGTGCCGTAAGATATGGGCAGGGCTACGAGCAGTACTTC
-	TRBV6-1	TRBD2	TRBJ2-5	CASSETSRATGTQYF	TGTGCCAGCAGTGAGACTAGCAGGGCCACAGGGACCCAGTACTTC
-	TRBV11-3	-	TRBJ2-2	CASSLLLGGVNTGELFF	TGTGCCAGCAGCTTGTTACTTGGCGGGGTGAACACCGGGGAGCTGTTTTTT
-	TRBV23-1	TRBD1	TRBJ2-2	CASSQSWTGWDTGELFF	TGCGCCAGCAGTCAATCCTGGACAGGGTGGGACACCGGGGAGCTGTTTTTT
-	TRBV19	-	TRBJ2-4	CAVRRGSANIQYF	TGTGCCGTCCGACGGGGATCGGCCAACATTCAGTACTTC
-	TRBV5-1	TRBD1	TRBJ2-1	CASSLATQGADEQFF	TGCGCCAGCAGCTTGGCAACACAGGGGGCGGATGAGCAGTTCTTC
-	TRBV6-6	TRBD2	TRBJ2-1	CASSYSQRGRNEQFF	TGTGCCAGCAGTTATAGCCAGCGGGGCCGGAATGAGCAGTTCTTC
-	TRBV6-5	-	TRBJ1-1	CASSPQGFTEAFF	TGTGCCAGCAGCCCACAGGGATTCACTGAAGCTTTCTTT
-	TRBV3-1/TRBV3-2	-	TRBJ2-2	CASSHGSAGELFF	TGTGCCAGCAGCCATGGGAGTGCCGGGGAGCTGTTTTTT